The clone carrying this T cell receptor (beta chain) was observed many times. Its antigen is still unknown. This entry belongs to a study of T cell repertoires in cytomegalovirus infection. At the level of the study: It can be stated that public TCR beta signatures indicated CMV infection as well as a matching HLA type. Broader study findings: Identification of carriers of CMV plus the relevant HLA was achieved through cumulative public TCR beta family frequency.

From the reads, TCRdb called clonotypes with MiXCR, one entry per CDR3 protein. The sample consists of 490,000 or so distinct CDR3 sequences, roughly 12% of them appearing once. Per the germline V gene, CDR1 is MNHNS and CDR2 is SASEGT. With V trimmed by 3 bases and J by 0 bases, 5 bases remained unmatched. The CDR3 is 16 amino acids. The rearrangement links TRBV6-1 to TRBJ2-1; 7 bases agree with TRBD2. The clonotype originates from a human donor in good health (CMV status not recorded). Some clones in this sample may be carry-over from other donors' samples. The source material was PBMCs. The DNA of the CDR3 is TGTGCCAGCAGTGATTTCGGCGGGAGCTCCTACAATGAGCAGTTCTTC. As protein: CASSDFGGSSYNEQFF.